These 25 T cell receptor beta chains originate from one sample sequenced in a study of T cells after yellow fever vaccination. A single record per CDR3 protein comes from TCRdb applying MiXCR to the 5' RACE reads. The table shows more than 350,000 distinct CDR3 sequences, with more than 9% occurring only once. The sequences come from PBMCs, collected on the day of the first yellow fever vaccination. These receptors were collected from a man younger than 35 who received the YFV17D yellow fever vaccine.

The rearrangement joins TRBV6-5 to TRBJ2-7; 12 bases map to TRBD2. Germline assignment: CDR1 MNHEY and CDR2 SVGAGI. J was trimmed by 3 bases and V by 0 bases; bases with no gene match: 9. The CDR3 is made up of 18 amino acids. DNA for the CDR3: TGTGCCAGCAGTTACTCGACACTAGCGGGGGGCCGGGGCTACGAGCAGTACTTC. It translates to CASSYSTLAGGRGYEQYF.

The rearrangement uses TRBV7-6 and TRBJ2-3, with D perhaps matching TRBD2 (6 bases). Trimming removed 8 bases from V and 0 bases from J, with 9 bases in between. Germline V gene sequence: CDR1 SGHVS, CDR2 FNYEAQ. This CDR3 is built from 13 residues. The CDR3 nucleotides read TGTGCCAGCGGAGGGCCAAGCACAGATACGCAGTATTTT. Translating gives CASGGPSTDTQYF.

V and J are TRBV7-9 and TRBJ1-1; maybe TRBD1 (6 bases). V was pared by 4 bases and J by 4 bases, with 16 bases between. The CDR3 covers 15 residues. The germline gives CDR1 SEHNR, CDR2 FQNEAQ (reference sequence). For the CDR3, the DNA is TGTGCCAGCAGCTCAACCACAGGGTCGGCCACTGAAGCTTTCTTT. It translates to CASSSTTGSATEAFF.

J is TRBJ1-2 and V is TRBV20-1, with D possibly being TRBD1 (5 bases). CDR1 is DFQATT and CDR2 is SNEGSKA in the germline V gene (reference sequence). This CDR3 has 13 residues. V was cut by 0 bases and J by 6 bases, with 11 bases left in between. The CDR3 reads CSARDSSGNGYTF. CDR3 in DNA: TGCAGTGCTAGAGATTCGTCAGGGAATGGCTACACCTTC.

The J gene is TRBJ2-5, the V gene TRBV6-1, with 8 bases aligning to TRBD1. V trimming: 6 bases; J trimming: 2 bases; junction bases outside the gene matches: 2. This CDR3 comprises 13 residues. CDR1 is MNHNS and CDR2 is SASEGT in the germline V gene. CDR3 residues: CASRRTGQETQYF. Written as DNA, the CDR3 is TGTGCCAGCAGAAGGACAGGGCAAGAGACCCAGTACTTC.

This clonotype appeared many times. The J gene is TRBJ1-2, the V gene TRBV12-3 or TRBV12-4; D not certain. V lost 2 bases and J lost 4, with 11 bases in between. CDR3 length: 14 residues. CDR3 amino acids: CASSLISGSYGYTF. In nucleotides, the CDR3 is TGTGCCAGCAGTTTAATCTCGGGAAGCTATGGCTACACCTTC.

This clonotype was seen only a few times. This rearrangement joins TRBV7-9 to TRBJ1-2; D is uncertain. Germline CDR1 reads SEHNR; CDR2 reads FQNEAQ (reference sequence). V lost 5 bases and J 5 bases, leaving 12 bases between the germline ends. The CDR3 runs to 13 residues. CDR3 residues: CASSPGRPYGYTF. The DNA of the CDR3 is TGTGCCAGCAGCCCAGGACGGCCTTATGGCTACACCTTC.

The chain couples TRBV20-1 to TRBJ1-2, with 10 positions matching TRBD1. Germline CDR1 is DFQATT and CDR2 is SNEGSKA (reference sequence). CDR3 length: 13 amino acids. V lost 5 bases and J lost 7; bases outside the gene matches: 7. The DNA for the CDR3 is TGCAGTGCTCCGACAGGGGGCGCCGGTGGCTACACCTTC. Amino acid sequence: CSAPTGGAGGYTF.

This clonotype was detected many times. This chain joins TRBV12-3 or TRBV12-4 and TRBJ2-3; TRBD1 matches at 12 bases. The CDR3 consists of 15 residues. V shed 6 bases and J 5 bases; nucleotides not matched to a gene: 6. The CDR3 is CASSPGTGGKDTQYF. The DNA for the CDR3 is TGTGCCAGCAGCCCCGGGACAGGGGGCAAAGATACGCAGTATTTT.

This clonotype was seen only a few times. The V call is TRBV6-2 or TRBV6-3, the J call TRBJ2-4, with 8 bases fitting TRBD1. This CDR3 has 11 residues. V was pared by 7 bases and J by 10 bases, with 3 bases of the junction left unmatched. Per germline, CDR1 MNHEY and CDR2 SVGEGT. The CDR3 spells CASKRTGIQYF. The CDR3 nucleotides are TGTGCCAGCAAAAGGACAGGGATTCAGTACTTC.

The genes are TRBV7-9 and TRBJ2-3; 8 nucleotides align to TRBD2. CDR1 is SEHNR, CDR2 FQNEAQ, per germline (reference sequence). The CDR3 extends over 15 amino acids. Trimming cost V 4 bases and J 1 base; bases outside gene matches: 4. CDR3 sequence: CASSSPAGGTDTQYF. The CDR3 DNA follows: TGTGCCAGCAGCTCGCCAGCGGGGGGCACAGATACGCAGTATTTT.

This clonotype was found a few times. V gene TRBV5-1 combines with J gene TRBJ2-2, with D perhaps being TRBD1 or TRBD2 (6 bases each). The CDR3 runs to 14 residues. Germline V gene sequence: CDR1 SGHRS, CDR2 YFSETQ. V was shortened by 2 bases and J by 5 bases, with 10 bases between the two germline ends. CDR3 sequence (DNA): TGCGCCAGCAGCTTTACGGGGGCGACCGGGGAGCTGTTTTTT. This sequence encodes CASSFTGATGELFF.

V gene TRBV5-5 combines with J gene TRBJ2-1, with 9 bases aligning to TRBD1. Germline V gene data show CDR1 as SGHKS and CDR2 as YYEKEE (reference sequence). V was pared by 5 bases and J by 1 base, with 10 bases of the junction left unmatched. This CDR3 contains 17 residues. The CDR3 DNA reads TGTGCCAGCAGTCGACAGGGGGGGGTGAGGTCCTACAATGAGCAGTTCTTC. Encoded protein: CASSRQGGVRSYNEQFF.

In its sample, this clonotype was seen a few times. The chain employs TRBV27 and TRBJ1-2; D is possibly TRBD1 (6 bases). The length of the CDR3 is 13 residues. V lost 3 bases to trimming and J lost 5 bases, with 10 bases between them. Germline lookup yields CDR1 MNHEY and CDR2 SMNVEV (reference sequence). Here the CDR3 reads CASSFKGGYGYTF. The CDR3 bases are TGTGCCAGCAGTTTCAAAGGGGGTTATGGCTACACCTTC.

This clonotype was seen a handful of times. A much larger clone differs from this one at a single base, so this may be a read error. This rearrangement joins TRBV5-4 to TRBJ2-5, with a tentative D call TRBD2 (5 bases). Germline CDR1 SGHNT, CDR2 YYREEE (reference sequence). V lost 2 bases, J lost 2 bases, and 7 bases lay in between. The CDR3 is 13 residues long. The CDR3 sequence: CASSLSGQETQYF. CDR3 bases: TGTGCCAGCAGCTTATCGGGGCAAGAGACCCAGTACTTC.

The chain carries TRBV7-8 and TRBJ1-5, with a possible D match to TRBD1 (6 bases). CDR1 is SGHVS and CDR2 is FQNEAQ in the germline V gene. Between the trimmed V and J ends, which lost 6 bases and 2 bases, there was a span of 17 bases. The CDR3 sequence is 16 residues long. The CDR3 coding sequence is TGTGCCAGCAGTAACCACAGGGACTTCGGCAATCAGCCCCAGCATTTT. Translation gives CASSNHRDFGNQPQHF.

CDR3 sequence reads: CASRKPRGTKYNEQFF. The CDR3 DNA reads TGTGCCAGCAGGAAACCCCGCGGGACAAAGTACAATGAGCAGTTCTTC. The V and J genes are TRBV6-2 or TRBV6-3 and TRBJ2-1; TRBD1 or TRBD2 may be the D gene (6 bases each). Between the trimmed V and J ends, which lost 6 bases and 4 bases, there was a span of 19 bases. The CDR3 totals 16 residues. Germline CDR1 and CDR2: MNHEY and SVGEGT.

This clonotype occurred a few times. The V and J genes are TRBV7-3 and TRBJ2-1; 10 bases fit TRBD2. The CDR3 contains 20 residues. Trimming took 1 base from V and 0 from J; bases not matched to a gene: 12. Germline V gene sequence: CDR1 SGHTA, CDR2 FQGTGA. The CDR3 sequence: CASSLSRSGGQVSSYNEQFF. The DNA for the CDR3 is TGTGCCAGCAGCTTAAGTCGTAGCGGGGGGCAAGTTAGCTCCTACAATGAGCAGTTCTTC.

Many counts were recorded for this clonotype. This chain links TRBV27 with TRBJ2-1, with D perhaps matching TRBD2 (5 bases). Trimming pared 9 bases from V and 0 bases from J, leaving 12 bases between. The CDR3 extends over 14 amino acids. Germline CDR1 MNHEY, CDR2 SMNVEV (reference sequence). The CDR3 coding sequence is TGTGCCAGTTACGGACTCCACTCCTACAATGAGCAGTTCTTC. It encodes CASYGLHSYNEQFF.

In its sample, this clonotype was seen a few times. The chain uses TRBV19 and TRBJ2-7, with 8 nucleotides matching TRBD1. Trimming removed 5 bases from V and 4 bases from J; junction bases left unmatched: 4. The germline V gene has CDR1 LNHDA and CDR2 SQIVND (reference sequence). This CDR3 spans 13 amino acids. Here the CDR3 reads CASSRDRNYEQYF. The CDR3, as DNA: TGTGCCAGTAGTCGGGACAGGAATTACGAGCAGTACTTC.

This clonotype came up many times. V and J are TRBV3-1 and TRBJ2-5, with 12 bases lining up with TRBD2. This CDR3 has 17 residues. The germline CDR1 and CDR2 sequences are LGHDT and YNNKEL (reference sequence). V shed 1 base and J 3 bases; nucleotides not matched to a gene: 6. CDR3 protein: CASSQGATSGGEETQYF. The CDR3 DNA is TGTGCCAGCAGCCAAGGTGCGACTAGCGGGGGAGAAGAGACCCAGTACTTC.

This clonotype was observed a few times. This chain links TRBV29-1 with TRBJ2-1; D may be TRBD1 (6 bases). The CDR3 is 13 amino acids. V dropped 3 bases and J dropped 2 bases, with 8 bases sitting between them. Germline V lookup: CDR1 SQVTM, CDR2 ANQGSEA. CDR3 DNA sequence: TGCAGCGTTGAGAGGGACACCTACAATGAGCAGTTCTTC. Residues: CSVERDTYNEQFF.

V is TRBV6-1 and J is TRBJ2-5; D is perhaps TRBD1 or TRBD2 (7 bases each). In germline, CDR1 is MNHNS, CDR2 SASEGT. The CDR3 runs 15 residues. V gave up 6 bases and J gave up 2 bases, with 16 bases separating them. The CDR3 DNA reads TGTGCCAGCAGGAGGGGGGGGACAGAGCAAGAGACCCAGTACTTC. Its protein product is CASRRGGTEQETQYF.

CDR3: CASSRQGKDGELFF. The CDR3 DNA is TGCGCCAGCAGCCGACAGGGGAAGGACGGGGAGCTGTTTTTT. The chain couples TRBV5-1 to TRBJ2-2, with TRBD1 matching over 8 bases. This CDR3 comprises 14 residues. The J segment lost 7 bases and the V segment lost 4 bases, leaving 6 bases of the junction unmatched. From germline, CDR1 is SGHRS and CDR2 YFSETQ.

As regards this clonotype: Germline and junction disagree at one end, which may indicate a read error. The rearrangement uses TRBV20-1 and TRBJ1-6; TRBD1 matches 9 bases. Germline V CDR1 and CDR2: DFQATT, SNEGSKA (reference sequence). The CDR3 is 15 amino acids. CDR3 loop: CCARAQGADNSPLHF. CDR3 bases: TGCTGTGCTAGAGCACAGGGGGCCGATAATTCACCCCTCCACTTT.